The text below deals with one TCR beta chain. This sample is part of a study of technical replicates of blood from several donors. V was clipped by 2 bases and J by 0 bases, with 5 bases between them. The V gene's germline CDR1 is MDHEN and CDR2 SYDVKM. This CDR3 has 14 amino acids. Here immunoSEQ multiplex PCR was the method, and the copy in TCRdb shows in-frame clones only, minus some. This table has over 85,000 clones, 94% appearing once. The specimen was T cells isolated from PBMCs. The chain recombines TRBV28 with TRBJ1-5; the D is unclear. The source is a human donor in good health. CDR3 bases: TGTGCCAGCAGTTTACCTTATAGCAATCAGCCCCAGCATTTT. Translated, it gives CASSLPYSNQPQHF.